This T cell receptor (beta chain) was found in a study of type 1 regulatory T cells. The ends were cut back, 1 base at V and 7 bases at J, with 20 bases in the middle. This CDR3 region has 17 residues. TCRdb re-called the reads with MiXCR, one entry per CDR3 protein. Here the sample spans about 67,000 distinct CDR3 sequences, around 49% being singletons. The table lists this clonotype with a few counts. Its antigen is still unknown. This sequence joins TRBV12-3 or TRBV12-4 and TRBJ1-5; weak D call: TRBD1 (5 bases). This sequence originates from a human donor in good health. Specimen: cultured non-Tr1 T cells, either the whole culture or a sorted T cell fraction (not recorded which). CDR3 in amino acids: CASSLGAGAYQWQPQHF. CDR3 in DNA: TGTGCCAGCAGTTTAGGGGCTGGGGCTTATCAATGGCAGCCCCAGCATTTT.